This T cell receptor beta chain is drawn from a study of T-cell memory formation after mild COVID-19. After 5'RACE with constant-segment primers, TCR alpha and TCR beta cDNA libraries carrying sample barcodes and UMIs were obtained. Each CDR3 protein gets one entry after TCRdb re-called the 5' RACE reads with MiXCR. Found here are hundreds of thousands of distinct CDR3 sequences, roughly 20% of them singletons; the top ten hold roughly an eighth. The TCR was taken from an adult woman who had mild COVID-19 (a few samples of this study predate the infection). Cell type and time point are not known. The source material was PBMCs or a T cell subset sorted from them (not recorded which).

The DNA of the CDR3 is TGCAGTGCTAGAGCAGACGGGAGCTACAATGAGCAGTTCTTC. Translated: CSARADGSYNEQFF. The gene calls are TRBV20-1 and TRBJ2-1; D is perhaps TRBD2 (6 bases). Germline lookup yields CDR1 DFQATT and CDR2 SNEGSKA (reference sequence). V lost 1 base and J lost 3, with 10 bases in between. The length of the CDR3 is 14 residues.